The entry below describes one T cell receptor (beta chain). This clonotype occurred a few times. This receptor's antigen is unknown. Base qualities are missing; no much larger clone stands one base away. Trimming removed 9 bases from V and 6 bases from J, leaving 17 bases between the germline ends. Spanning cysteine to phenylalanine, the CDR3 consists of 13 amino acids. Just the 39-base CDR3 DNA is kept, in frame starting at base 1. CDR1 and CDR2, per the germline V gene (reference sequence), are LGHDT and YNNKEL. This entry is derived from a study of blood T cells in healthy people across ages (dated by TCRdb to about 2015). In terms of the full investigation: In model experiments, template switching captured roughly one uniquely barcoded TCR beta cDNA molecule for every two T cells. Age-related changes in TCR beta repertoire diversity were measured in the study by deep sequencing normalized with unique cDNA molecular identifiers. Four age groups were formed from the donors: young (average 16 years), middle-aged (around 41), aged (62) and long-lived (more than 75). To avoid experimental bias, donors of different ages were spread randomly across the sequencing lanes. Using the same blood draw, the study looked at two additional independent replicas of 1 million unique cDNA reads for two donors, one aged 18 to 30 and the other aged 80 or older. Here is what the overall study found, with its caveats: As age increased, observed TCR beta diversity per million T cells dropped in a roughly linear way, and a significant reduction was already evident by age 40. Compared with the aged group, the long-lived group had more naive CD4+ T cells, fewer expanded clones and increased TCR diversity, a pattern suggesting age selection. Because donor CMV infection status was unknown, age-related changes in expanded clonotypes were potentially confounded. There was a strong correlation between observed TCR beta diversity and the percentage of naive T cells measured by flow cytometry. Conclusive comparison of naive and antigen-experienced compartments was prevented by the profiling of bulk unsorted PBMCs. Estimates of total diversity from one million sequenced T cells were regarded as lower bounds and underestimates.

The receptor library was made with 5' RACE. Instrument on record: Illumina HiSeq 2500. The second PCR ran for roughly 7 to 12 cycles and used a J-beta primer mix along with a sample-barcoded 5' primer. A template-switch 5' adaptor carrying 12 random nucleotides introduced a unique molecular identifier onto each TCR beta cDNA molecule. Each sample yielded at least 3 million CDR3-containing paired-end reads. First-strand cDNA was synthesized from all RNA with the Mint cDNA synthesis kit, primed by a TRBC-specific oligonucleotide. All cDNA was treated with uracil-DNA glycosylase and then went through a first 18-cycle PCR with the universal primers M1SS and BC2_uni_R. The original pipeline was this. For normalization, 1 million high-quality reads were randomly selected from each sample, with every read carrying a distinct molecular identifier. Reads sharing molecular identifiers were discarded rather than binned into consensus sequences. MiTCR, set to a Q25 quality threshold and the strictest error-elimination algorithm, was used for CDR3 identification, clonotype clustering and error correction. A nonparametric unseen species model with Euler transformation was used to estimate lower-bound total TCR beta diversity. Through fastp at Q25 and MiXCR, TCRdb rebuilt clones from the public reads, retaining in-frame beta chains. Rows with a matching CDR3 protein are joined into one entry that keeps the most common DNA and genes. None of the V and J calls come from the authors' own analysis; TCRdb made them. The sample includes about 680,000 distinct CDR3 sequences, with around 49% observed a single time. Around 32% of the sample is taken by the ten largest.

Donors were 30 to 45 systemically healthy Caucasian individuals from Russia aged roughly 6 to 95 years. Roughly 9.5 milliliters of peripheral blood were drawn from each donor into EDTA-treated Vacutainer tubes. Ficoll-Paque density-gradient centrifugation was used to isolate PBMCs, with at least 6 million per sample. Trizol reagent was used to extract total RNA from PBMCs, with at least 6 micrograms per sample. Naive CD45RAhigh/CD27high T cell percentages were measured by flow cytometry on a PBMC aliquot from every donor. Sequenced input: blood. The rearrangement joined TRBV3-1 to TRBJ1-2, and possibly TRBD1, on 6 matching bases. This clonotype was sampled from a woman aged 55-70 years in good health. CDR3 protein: CASADRMYDGYTF. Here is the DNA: TGTGCCAGTGCTGACAGGATGTACGATGGCTACACCTTC. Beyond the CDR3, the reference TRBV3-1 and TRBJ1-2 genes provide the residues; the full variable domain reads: DTAVSQTPKYLVTQMGNDKSIKCEQNLGHDTMYWYKQDSKKFLKIMFSYNNKELIINETVPNRFSPKSPDKAHLNLHINSLELGDSAVYFCASADRMYDGYTFGSGTRLTVV.